The 3 T cell receptor beta chains in this list originate from one sample, sequenced in a study of blood T cell repertoires in COVID-19. Libraries were prepared by immunoSEQ multiplex PCR; TCRdb keeps only in-frame clonotypes and omits some of them. The profile covers some 140,000 clones, with 91% appearing a single time and 0.45% to 0.65% taken by the ten largest. Material for sequencing was peripheral blood. All receptors come from a man between 45 and 60 years old with acute or convalescent COVID-19.

The gene calls are TRBV10-2 and TRBJ2-7, with D possibly matching TRBD1 (6 bases). The CDR3 spans 13 residues. Trimming pared 6 bases from V and 7 bases from J, leaving 16 bases between. Germline CDR1 reads WSHSY; CDR2 reads SAAADI. The CDR3, as DNA: TGCGCCAGCAGCCTTCCGGGACATAAGGAGCAGTACTTC. Translated, it gives CASSLPGHKEQYF.

The rearrangement joins TRBV19 to TRBJ2-3; 7 nucleotides agree with TRBD2. After removal of 5 bases from V and 3 bases from J, the junction contained 11 bases not matched to a gene. The CDR3 loop spans 16 amino acids. Per germline, CDR1 LNHDA and CDR2 SQIVND (reference sequence). The CDR3 bases are TGTGCCAGTAGTGCCCAGACTAGCCGCTGGACAGATACGCAGTATTTT. This gives the protein CASSAQTSRWTDTQYF.

This chain joins TRBV6-6 and TRBJ2-5; D possibly corresponds to TRBD2 (6 bases). V was clipped by 3 bases and J by 5 bases, with 13 bases between them. This CDR3 is built from 14 residues. CDR1 is MNHNY and CDR2 is SVGAGI in the germline V gene (reference sequence). CDR3 sequence (DNA): TGTGCCAGCAGTTATATGGGGGGTTGGGAGACCCAGTACTTC. Protein sequence: CASSYMGGWETQYF.